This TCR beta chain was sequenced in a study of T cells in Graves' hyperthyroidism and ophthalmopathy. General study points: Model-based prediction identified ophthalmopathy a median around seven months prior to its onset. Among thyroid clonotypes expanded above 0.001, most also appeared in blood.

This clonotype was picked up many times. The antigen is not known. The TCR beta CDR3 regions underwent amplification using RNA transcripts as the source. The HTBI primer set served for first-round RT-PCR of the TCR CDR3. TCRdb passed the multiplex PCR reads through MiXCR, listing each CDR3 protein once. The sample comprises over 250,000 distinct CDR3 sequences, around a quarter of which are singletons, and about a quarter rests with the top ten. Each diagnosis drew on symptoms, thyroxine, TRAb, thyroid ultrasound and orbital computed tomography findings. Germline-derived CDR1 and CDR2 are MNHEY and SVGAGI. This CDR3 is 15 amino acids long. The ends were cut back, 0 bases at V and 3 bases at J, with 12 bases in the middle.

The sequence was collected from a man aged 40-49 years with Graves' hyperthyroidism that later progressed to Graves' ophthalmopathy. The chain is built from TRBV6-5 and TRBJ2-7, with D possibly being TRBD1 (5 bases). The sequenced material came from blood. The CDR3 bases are TGTGCCAGCAGTTACTCGAGCGCAGGGATCTACGAGCAGTACTTC. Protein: CASSYSSAGIYEQYF.